These T cell receptor beta chains were read from a single sample in a study of human T cells and chemical hapten exposure. TCRdb re-derived calls from the RACE reads in MiXCR, one entry per CDR3 protein. This sample has about 82,000 distinct CDR3 sequences, with more than 9% found just once. The sequencing used whole blood, collected in connection with sensitization to the hapten diphenylcyclopropenone (DPC). These receptors originate from a woman aged 50 to 60 with alopecia areata. Some clones in this sample may be carry-over from other donors' samples. Each CDR3 is given with its conserved first and last residue. D genes are given only for firm matches. Size is omitted from some rows. Given values are once, few, many or a class for expanded clones.

d_gene: -
v_gene: TRBV20-1
abundance: many
j_gene: TRBJ1-4
CDR3nt: TGCAGTGCCAACGGGCAGAATGAAAAACTGTTTTTT
CDR3aa: CSANGQNEKLFF

d_gene: TRBD2
v_gene: TRBV6-5
abundance: -
j_gene: TRBJ2-3
CDR3nt: TGTACCAGCAGGGGAGGGATAGCGGGAGTTGCAGATACGCAGTATTTT
CDR3aa: CTSRGGIAGVADTQYF

d_gene: -
v_gene: TRBV27
abundance: -
j_gene: TRBJ1-6
CDR3nt: TGTGCCAGCACCGCTAACAGGTTAACACCCCTCCACTTT
CDR3aa: CASTANRLTPLHF

d_gene: -
v_gene: TRBV19
abundance: few
j_gene: TRBJ1-5
CDR3nt: TGTGCCAGTAGTATTGGGGTATATAGCAATCAGCCCCAGCATTTT
CDR3aa: CASSIGVYSNQPQHF

d_gene: -
v_gene: TRBV2
abundance: many
j_gene: TRBJ2-7
CDR3nt: TGTGCCAGCAGACAACACTACGAGCAGTACTTC
CDR3aa: CASRQHYEQYF

d_gene: TRBD2
v_gene: TRBV6-5
abundance: -
j_gene: TRBJ2-3
CDR3nt: TGTGCCAGCAGTTACGCGGGAGGGGGTTTCACAGATACGCAGTATTTT
CDR3aa: CASSYAGGGFTDTQYF

d_gene: -
v_gene: TRBV20-1
abundance: -
j_gene: TRBJ2-7
CDR3nt: TGCAGTGCTAACCGGGACAACACCTACGAGCAGTACTTC
CDR3aa: CSANRDNTYEQYF

d_gene: -
v_gene: TRBV3-1
abundance: -
j_gene: TRBJ2-1
CDR3nt: TGTACCAGCAGCACGGGACTGCTTCTATACAATGAGCAGTTCTTC
CDR3aa: CTSSTGLLLYNEQFF

d_gene: -
v_gene: TRBV29-1
abundance: few
j_gene: TRBJ2-2
CDR3nt: TGCAGCGTCGGAAGGGCGAACACCGGGGAGCTGTTTTTT
CDR3aa: CSVGRANTGELFF

d_gene: TRBD1
v_gene: TRBV6-5
abundance: many
j_gene: TRBJ2-7
CDR3nt: TGTGCCAGCAGCCGCGGGACAGGCCCCGAGCAGTACTTC
CDR3aa: CASSRGTGPEQYF

d_gene: -
v_gene: TRBV24-1
abundance: -
j_gene: TRBJ2-7
CDR3nt: TGTGCCACCAGTGATCCCGACAGGATAATATCCTACGAGCAGTACTTC
CDR3aa: CATSDPDRIISYEQYF

d_gene: -
v_gene: TRBV12-3/TRBV12-4
abundance: few
j_gene: TRBJ2-2
CDR3nt: TGTGCCAGCAGCAGGTTATTCGAGGGCGGGGAGCTGTTTTTT
CDR3aa: CASSRLFEGGELFF

d_gene: -
v_gene: TRBV12-3/TRBV12-4
abundance: many
j_gene: TRBJ1-4
CDR3nt: TGTGCCAGCAGTCGAGGGGGAGGGGATGAAAAACTGTTTTTT
CDR3aa: CASSRGGGDEKLFF

d_gene: TRBD1
v_gene: TRBV18
abundance: many
j_gene: TRBJ2-4
CDR3nt: TGTGCCAGCCGTACAGGGGGCCCCAAAAACATTCAGTACTTC
CDR3aa: CASRTGGPKNIQYF

d_gene: -
v_gene: TRBV11-2
abundance: many
j_gene: TRBJ2-7
CDR3nt: TGTGCCAGCAGCACAGCAAGCGCCTCCTACGAGCAGTACTTC
CDR3aa: CASSTASASYEQYF

d_gene: TRBD1
v_gene: TRBV18
abundance: -
j_gene: TRBJ1-2
CDR3nt: TGTGCCAGCTCACCCGGGACAGGGGGACATGGCTACACCTTC
CDR3aa: CASSPGTGGHGYTF